These 12 T cell receptor beta chains came from one sample sequenced in a study of shared clonotypes between healthy human individuals. Sequenced by immunoSEQ multiplex PCR; TCRdb stores in-frame clones only, minus some. Altogether 1.6 million or so clones are present, around 98.5% being singletons, with the ten largest covering 0.36%. The specimen was naive CD4+ T cells sorted from blood. Sample subset: CD45RA+ positively selected. The receptors originated from a young man in good health.

This rearrangement joins TRBV19 to TRBJ2-5, with TRBD1 matching over 7 bases. The V and J ends lost 1 base and 2 bases, in that order; junction bases with no gene match: 7. CDR1 and CDR2 from the germline V gene are LNHDA and SQIVND (reference sequence). The CDR3 is 16 residues long. CDR3 in amino acids: CASSIASGQKQETQYF. The CDR3 DNA is TGTGCCAGTAGTATAGCCTCGGGACAGAAACAAGAGACCCAGTACTTC.

This sequence joins TRBV28 and TRBJ2-7; TRBD1 matches at 7 bases. CDR1 and CDR2 from the germline V gene are MDHEN and SYDVKM. J lost 0 bases, V lost 6 bases, and 5 bases had no gene match. This CDR3 comprises 14 residues. CDR3 DNA: TGTGCCAGCAGCACACGACAGGGCTCCTACGAGCAGTACTTC. Translated: CASSTRQGSYEQYF.

The V and J genes are TRBV18 and TRBJ2-5; 7 bases are shared with TRBD1. V gave up 3 bases and J gave up 1 base; unmatched junction bases: 5. Germline values: CDR1 KGHSH, CDR2 LQKENI. CDR3 length equals 15 residues. CDR3 in amino acids: CASSPYRDSQETQYF. CDR3 nucleotides: TGTGCCAGCTCACCGTACCGGGACAGCCAAGAGACCCAGTACTTC.

The J gene is TRBJ1-3, the V gene TRBV7-9; D not resolved. CDR1 and CDR2 from the germline V gene are SEHNR and FQNEAQ (reference sequence). Deletions cut 5 bases from V and 5 bases from J, with 13 bases between. CDR3 length: 14 amino acids. For the CDR3, the DNA is TGTGCCAGCAGCCTAACCATGGACCGAAACACCATATATTTT. Protein: CASSLTMDRNTIYF. Drawing the rest from reference TRBV7-9 and TRBJ1-3, the complete variable domain is DTGVSQNPRHKITKRGQNVTFRCDPISEHNRLYWYRQTLGQGPEFLTYFQNEAQLEKSRLLSDRFSAERPKGSFSTLEIQRTEQGDSAMYLCASSLTMDRNTIYFGEGSWLTVV.

The gene calls are TRBV19 and TRBJ2-4, with 12 bases matching TRBD2. The junction had 3 bases not matched to a gene; V was cut back by 7 bases and J by 5 bases. CDR1 and CDR2 (germline): LNHDA, SQIVND (reference sequence). The CDR3 is 14 amino acids. The CDR3 spells CASKRLAGENIQYF. The CDR3 bases are TGTGCCAGTAAGCGACTAGCGGGAGAAAACATTCAGTACTTC.

The chain employs TRBV19 and TRBJ2-1; 11 bases are a match to TRBD2. This CDR3 comprises 17 residues. Germline V gives CDR1 LNHDA, CDR2 SQIVND (reference sequence). With 7 bases clipped from V and 5 bases from J, the junction kept 13 bases outside the gene matches. The CDR3 region is CASTASGRLLFHNEQFF. CDR3 DNA: TGTGCCAGTACCGCTAGCGGGAGGCTCCTTTTCCACAATGAGCAGTTCTTC.

This clone appeared a single time. J is TRBJ1-1 and V is TRBV10-2; D is ambiguous. This CDR3 has 14 amino acids. Trimming removed 6 bases at V and 0 bases at J, with 11 bases between. Germline CDR1 WSHSY, CDR2 SAAADI. The CDR3 sequence: CASSVGRLNTEAFF. CDR3 DNA sequence: TGCGCCAGCAGCGTGGGCCGACTGAACACTGAAGCTTTCTTT.

The chain has TRBV5-1 and TRBJ1-4; D is perhaps TRBD1 (5 bases). The length of the CDR3 is 13 residues. Germline values: CDR1 SGHRS, CDR2 YFSETQ. V was pared by 4 bases and J by 6 bases, with 10 bases between. The CDR3, as DNA: TGCGCCAGCAGCCCCCTGGGGGATGAAAAACTGTTTTTT. The encoded protein is CASSPLGDEKLFF. Full variable domain (rest looked up from reference TRBV5-1 and TRBJ1-4): KAGVTQTPRYLIKTRGQQVTLSCSPISGHRSVSWYQQTPGQGLQFLFEYFSETQRNKGNFPGRFSGRQFSNSRSEMNVSTLELGDSALYLCASSPLGDEKLFFGSGTQLSVL.

The gene calls are TRBV7-2 and TRBJ2-3, with 7 bases matching TRBD2. Losses at the gene ends were 7 bases for V and 2 bases for J; bases not matched to a gene: 9. The germline V gene encodes CDR1 SGHTA and CDR2 FQGNSA. The CDR3 is 15 amino acids. Written as DNA, the CDR3 is TGTGCCAGCAATCGGGGAGCGGGGTACACAGATACGCAGTATTTT. This gives the protein CASNRGAGYTDTQYF. The variable domain in full, completed from reference TRBV7-2 and TRBJ2-3, reads GAGVSQSPSNKVTEKGKDVELRCDPISGHTALYWYRQSLGQGLEFLIYFQGNSAPDKSGLPSDRFSAERTGGSVSTLTIQRTQQEDSAVYLCASNRGAGYTDTQYFGPGTRLTVL.

This chain connects TRBV19 to TRBJ2-5; 8 nucleotides agree with TRBD2. V lost 1 base, J lost 4 bases, and 5 bases stayed unmatched. The CDR3 loop spans 15 amino acids. Germline lookup yields CDR1 LNHDA and CDR2 SQIVND (reference sequence). The CDR3 region is CASSIAPSGLETQYF. DNA of the CDR3: TGTGCCAGTAGTATAGCCCCTAGCGGGTTAGAGACCCAGTACTTC.

The chain uses TRBV4-3 and TRBJ1-4; D is uncertain. The ends were cut back, 4 bases at V and 7 bases at J, with 13 bases in the middle. Germline V CDR1 and CDR2: LGHNA, YSLEER. CDR3 length: 14 amino acids. The DNA of the CDR3 is TGCGCCAGCAGCCGCCGCTCAGCCGGTGAAAAACTGTTTTTT. This gives the protein CASSRRSAGEKLFF.

The J gene is TRBJ2-7, the V gene TRBV18; TRBD2 matches 7 bases. Germline V gene sequence: CDR1 KGHSH, CDR2 LQKENI. J gave up 3 bases and V 3 bases, and 8 bases lay outside the gene matches. This CDR3 has 15 amino acids. This chain's CDR3 is CASSPSAGTIYEQYF. CDR3 coding DNA: TGTGCCAGCTCACCCTCGGCCGGGACTATCTACGAGCAGTACTTC.